This paragraph reports one TCR beta chain. Its target is unknown. Individually, cDNA molecules had unique molecular identifiers attached to them. TCRdb reprocessed the 5' RACE reads via MiXCR and lists one record per CDR3 protein. The sample carries more than 90,000 distinct CDR3 sequences, about 13% recorded once. V was cut by 5 bases and J by 6 bases, with 17 bases left in between. Germline V CDR1 and CDR2: MNHEY, SMNVEV (reference sequence). The CDR3 totals 15 residues. This sample was included in a study of early T cells in non-severe SARS-CoV-2 infection. Study summary: Sequencing of unsorted whole blood was done on bulk RNA, leaving chains unpaired.

Findings of the study overall: Private and CD4 specificities were missed by VDJdb matching, which favored anti-spike CD8 responses.

The TCR originated in an adult who was a healthcare worker with PCR-confirmed SARS-CoV-2 infection or an uninfected control (not recorded which). Sequencing was carried out using whole blood. V and J are TRBV27 and TRBJ1-5; TRBD1 might be the D (5 bases). As DNA, the CDR3 is TGTGCCAGCAGTCCGGGACCGTCCCCGGGTCAGCCCCAGCATTTT. Translation: CASSPGPSPGQPQHF.